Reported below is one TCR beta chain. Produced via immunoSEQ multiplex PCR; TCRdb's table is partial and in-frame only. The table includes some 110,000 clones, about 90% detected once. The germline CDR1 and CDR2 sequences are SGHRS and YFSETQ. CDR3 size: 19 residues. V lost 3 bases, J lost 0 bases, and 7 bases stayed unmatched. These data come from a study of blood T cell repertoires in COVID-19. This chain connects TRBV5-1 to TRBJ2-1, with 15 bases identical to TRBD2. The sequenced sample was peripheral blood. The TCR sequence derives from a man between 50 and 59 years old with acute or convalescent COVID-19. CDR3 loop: CASSSGLAGGLSSYNEQFF. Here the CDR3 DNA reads TGCGCCAGCAGCTCGGGACTAGCGGGAGGCCTGAGCTCCTACAATGAGCAGTTCTTC.